This T cell receptor (beta chain) was captured by sequencing in a study of cytomegalovirus exposure and HLA in healthy donors (dated by TCRdb to 2016 to 2017). Study-wide context: In an earlier analysis of approximately 500 of the donors, roughly 300 Gb of sequence data and 100 million or so unique TCR beta sequences from roughly 180 million T cells were reported. Donor age, sex, ethnicity and CMV serostatus were compiled alongside the repertoire data. Typing coverage varied by locus: roughly 629-640 donors for A, B, C, DRB1 and DQB1; approximately 560 for DQA1; 600 to 610 for DPA1; approximately 470 for DPB1. The study aimed to test whether cataloging public T cell receptors could reveal signatures of past pathogen exposure. Among the roughly 400 genotyped donors, around 81% belonged to the genetic ancestry cluster associated with self-reported Caucasian donors. In a later analysis, previously published TCR beta repertoires from several hundred donors were re-analyzed and high-resolution HLA genotyping was added so that TCR occurrence patterns could be studied. Roughly five DR-DQ haplotypes were handled as single units for association and clustering, since linkage in the cohort was strong. In the later analysis, no new phenotypic data were used to find candidate immune exposures; instead, reliance was placed on TCR beta sequences and their occurrence across donors. In an earlier analysis of 550 to 700 of the donors, high-throughput TCR beta sequencing was used to judge whether each TCR beta V gene segment behaved as functional or pseudogenic. Among about 400 genotyped donors of the cohort, an average of around 250,000 unique TCR beta nucleotide sequences was sequenced per donor, of which approximately 18% were non-productive. To predict cytomegalovirus infection status, the study brought together high-throughput TCR immunosequencing, statistical association of individual TCRs with disease status, and machine learning. Along with the roughly 700-subject first cohort, a separate validation cohort of over 90 different subjects was used. The study used immunosequencing to profile the T cell repertoires of some 600 subjects and linked those repertoires to cytomegalovirus serostatus. HLA typing included class I and class II loci at four-digit resolution. An early release that covered 500 to 800 HLA-typed donors contained about 290 gigabases of sequencing data and 65 million to 100 million unique TCR sequences. Every discovery cohort repertoire had been produced on one sequencing platform. In a later genetic analysis, genome-wide SNP genotypes for about 65% of the roughly 700 donors were used, and that subset was treated as a discovery cohort.

Trimming removed 1 base from V and 3 bases from J, leaving 10 bases between the germline ends. From cysteine to phenylalanine, the CDR3 is 15 amino acids long. This entry keeps only the CDR3 DNA: 45 bases, framed from base 1. CDR1 and CDR2 are read off the germline V gene as SGHTS and YDEGEE. The cohort was made up of roughly 670 healthy bone marrow donors. Cohort members were all nominally healthy when sampled, although unrecorded immune exposures were likely present. The donor tested CMV seropositive and was one of the 289 seropositive cohort members. A peripheral blood sample was collected from each donor, and TCR beta sequencing was performed on peripheral blood mononuclear cells. Genomic DNA extraction from the blood cell samples was performed with the Qiagen DNeasy Blood Extraction Kit. What the research found in general, with its limitations: The only immune exposure information available for the cohort was CMV serostatus. Presence/absence analyses assumed roughly uniform sequencing depth across donors, an assumption that may not hold. While some public TCRs were present in many individuals, most TCR sequences turned up only very rarely across donors. Because counts were too low, seventeen rarely observed V segments, including chromosome 9 orphons, were excluded from the earlier analysis of around 640 of the donors. In an earlier analysis of about 540 of the donors, most TCR beta V segments were observed in productive rearrangements about 90% or about 30% of the time, broadly matching IMGT annotations. According to the authors, the approach could potentially be generalized to other disease states and immunological phenotypes. In a later analysis, HLA-associated TCR beta chains were found to be more clonally expanded and to have lower generation probabilities than equally common non-associated chains. A later genetic analysis reported fewer N-insertions in productive TCRs among donors in an Asian-associated ancestry cluster than the roughly 640-donor mean. In a later analysis, most CMV-associated TCR beta chains were found to appear HLA-restricted, with HLA associations seemingly driven largely by CMV exposure. The 87-base-pair reads could not distinguish some IMGT-functional V segments, including TRBV6-2 and TRBV6-3, so those segments were excluded. Specific HLA alleles were associated with over 15,000 TCR beta sequences at a false discovery rate of 0.05 in a later analysis. This cohort had only TCR beta chains sequenced, and the lack of alpha or paired-chain data limited which features could be detected. When HLA alleles, especially DR and DQ, strongly co-occurred, TCR associations were difficult to assign to individual alleles. Linkage disequilibrium might explain the correlated functional status among segregating V segments, but an unknown experimental factor could not be ruled out. In both the original and validation cohorts, the classifier was reported to diagnose cytomegalovirus status with high specificity and sensitivity. An association between a missense DCLRE1C variant and V-gene and J-gene trimming of TCR beta chains was found in a later genetic analysis and replicated in an independent cohort. A later analysis reported that several top co-occurrence clusters appeared linked to parvovirus B19, influenza, CMV and Epstein-Barr virus. Because HLA typing was unavailable for some donors at each locus, only the typed subset was used in association tests. A cluster of highly shared sequence variants was judged likely to represent a technical artifact of the sequencing pipeline. In vitro tests confirmed that a few of the cytomegalovirus-associated TCR beta chains recognize cytomegalovirus antigens. In a later analysis, the rate of TCR association differed among HLA loci, with DRB1 alleles having the most associated TCRs and HLA-C alleles having the fewest. A further reported finding was that TCR beta sequences accurately predicted the HLA-A and HLA-B alleles for most subjects in the first cohort. The study listed approximately 160 TCR beta chains as associated with cytomegalovirus.

This clone was counted only a few times. Which antigen it targets is not known. No base qualities exist here, and no much larger clone lies one base off it. The library was produced with the immunoSEQ multiplex PCR assay. For the multiplex PCR, a mixture combining 60 forward primers for TCR Vbeta segments and 13 reverse primers for TCR Jbeta segments was used. Amplification of the CDR3 region of rearranged TCR beta genes was performed with a multiplex PCR assay on genomic DNA. On the Illumina HiSeq System, the amplified TCR beta libraries were sequenced as 87-base-pair reads. As for the original processing: A later analysis tallied 75 million to 85 million unique TCR beta chains across the 666 repertoires, and around 9.9 million of those chains were shared by two or more donors. Raw reads were error-corrected and collapsed into unique sequences by a nearest-neighbor algorithm in which closely related sequences were merged to remove PCR and sequencing errors. CDR3 sequences were aligned to IMGT reference sequences to assign V, D and J gene segments. For a sequence to be retained, at least a six-nucleotide match to both a V gene segment and a J gene segment was required. A rearrangement counted as productive if the CDR3 had no stop codons and remained in frame with V and J, and every other rearrangement counted as non-productive. CDR3 was defined according to IMGT convention as the region running from the second conserved V-encoded cysteine to the conserved J-encoded phenylalanine. The earlier analysis of about 590 of the donors excluded sequences that lacked an unambiguous match to a single V gene segment. An earlier analysis of fewer than 750 of the donors called V segments functional above 56.7% productive rearrangements and segregating when the between-donor standard deviation exceeded 5%. A statistical classification framework was developed to diagnose cytomegalovirus status using the catalog of TCR beta chain sequences. V and J gene assignment, in a later analysis, came from comparing TCR nucleotide sequences with IMGT/GENE-DB human TR gene sequences. In a later analysis, CDR3 sequences and most-parsimonious VDJ recombination scenarios were assigned using the TCRdist pipeline. In a later analysis, each TCR beta chain was defined by its CDR3 amino acid sequence together with its V-gene family, and reads without a unique V-gene family were excluded. In a later analysis, some 600 highly shared, low-generation-probability nucleotide sequences were removed to address suspected cross-contamination and a sequencing artifact. For each public chain, a later analysis derived a clonal expansion index from normalized ranks of inferred template counts within each repertoire. A later analysis computed generation probabilities with a VDJ recombination model fitted to out-of-frame rearrangements, and checked the results against IGoR. A later analysis scored TCR-TCR, TCR-HLA and TCR-CMV co-occurrence with hypergeometric tests, applying a repertoire-size bias correction to TCR pairs. To estimate false discovery rates, a later analysis permuted the HLA or CMV assignments 20 times. In a later analysis, co-occurring TCRs were grouped with DBSCAN, and TCRdist sequence similarity was added when clustering was performed within HLA-allele-positive subsets. For co-occurrence clustering, repertoires with fewer than 30,000 or more than 120,000 public chains were excluded, along with roughly 5 repertoires with anomalous nucleotide sharing. As stored in TCRdb, this immuneACCESS dataset retains in-frame rearrangements with V and J assigned. A fraction of the clones does not appear; measured against another copy, unresolved V genes explain less than half of the discrepancy, and the remainder lacks a known reason. V, J and clone size were drawn from that table, and D and trimming were deduced from the DNA. Present in this sample are 150,000 to 180,000 clones, less than 85% of which were seen just once. Of the sample, around 6.6% falls within the top ten clones.

The V and J genes are TRBV5-8 and TRBJ1-4; the D segment cannot be called with confidence. Sequencing was carried out using PBMCs. This TCR was sampled from a woman aged 45-59 years in good health and CMV-seropositive. The encoded CDR3 is CASSLRDGANEKLFF. DNA sequence: TGTGCCAGCAGCTTGCGAGACGGGGCTAATGAAAAACTGTTTTTT.